The table lists the clone carrying this T cell receptor beta chain with a few counts. What it recognizes is unknown. The V end lost 7 bases, the J end lost 1 base, and 14 bases lay between the germline ends. The V gene's germline CDR1 is MNHEY and CDR2 SVGAGI. The length of the CDR3 is 14 residues. This specimen belongs to a study of beta chain features in type 1 diabetes. Overall study findings and caveats: Type 1 diabetes patients had TCRB CDR3s that were shorter (moderately but significantly so) in all four CD4+ subsets. PCR might show a preference for shorter templates, equally across patients and controls. It was among patients, rather than healthy donors, that naive, central memory and Treg TCRB repertoires appeared more similar.

Expressed TCRB transcripts were sequenced because the isolated RNA had all been reverse transcribed beforehand. Repertoires were generated with immunoSEQ multiplex PCR, while TCRdb's copy carries only in-frame clones and drops some. The sample includes about 160,000 clones, less than 9.5% seen only once; the top ten take approximately 0.85%. This sequence was found in a woman aged 40 to 50 with type 1 diabetes. V is TRBV6-5 and J is TRBJ2-7; the D gene is possibly TRBD2 (6 bases). The specimen sequenced was central memory CD4+ T cells from blood. As DNA, the CDR3 is TGTGCCAGCACAAAACGGAGGGATTCCTACGAGCAGTACTTC. As protein: CASTKRRDSYEQYF.